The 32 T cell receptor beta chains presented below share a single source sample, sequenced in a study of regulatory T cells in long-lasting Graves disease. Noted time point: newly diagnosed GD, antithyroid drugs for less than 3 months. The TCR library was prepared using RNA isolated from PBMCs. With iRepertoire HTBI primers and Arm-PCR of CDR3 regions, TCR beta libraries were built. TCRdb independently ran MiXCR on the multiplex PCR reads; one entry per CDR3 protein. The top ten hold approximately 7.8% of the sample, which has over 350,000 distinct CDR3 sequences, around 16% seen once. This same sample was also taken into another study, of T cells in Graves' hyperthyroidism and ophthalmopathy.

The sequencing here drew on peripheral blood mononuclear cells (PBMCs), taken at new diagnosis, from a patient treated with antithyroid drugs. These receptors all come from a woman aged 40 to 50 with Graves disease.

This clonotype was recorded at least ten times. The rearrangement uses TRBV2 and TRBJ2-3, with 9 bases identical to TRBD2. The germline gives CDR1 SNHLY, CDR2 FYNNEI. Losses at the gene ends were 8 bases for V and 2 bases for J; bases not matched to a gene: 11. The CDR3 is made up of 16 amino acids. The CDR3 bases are TGTGCCAGCGGTAATAGCGGGAGACTCCCCACAGATACGCAGTATTTT. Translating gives CASGNSGRLPTDTQYF. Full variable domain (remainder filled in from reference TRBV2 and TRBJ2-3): EPEVTQTPSHQVTQMGQEVILRCVPISNHLYFYWYRQILGQKVEFLVSFYNNEISEKSEIFDDQFSVERPDGSNFTLKIRSTKLEDSAMYFCASGNSGRLPTDTQYFGPGTRLTVL.

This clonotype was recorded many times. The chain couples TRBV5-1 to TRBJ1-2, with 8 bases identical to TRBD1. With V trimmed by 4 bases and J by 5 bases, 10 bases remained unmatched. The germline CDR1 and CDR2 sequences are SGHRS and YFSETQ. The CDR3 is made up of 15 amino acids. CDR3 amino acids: CASSASGGARYGYTF. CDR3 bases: TGCGCCAGCAGCGCCTCAGGGGGCGCCCGGTATGGCTACACCTTC.

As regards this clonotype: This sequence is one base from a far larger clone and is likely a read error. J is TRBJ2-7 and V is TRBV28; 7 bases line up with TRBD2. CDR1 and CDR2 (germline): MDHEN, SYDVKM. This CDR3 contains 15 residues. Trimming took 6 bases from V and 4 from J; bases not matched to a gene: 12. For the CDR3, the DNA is TGTGCCAGCAGCCAAGAAGGTCTAGCGGAGTACGAGCAGTACTTC. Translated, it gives CASSQEGLAEYEQYF.

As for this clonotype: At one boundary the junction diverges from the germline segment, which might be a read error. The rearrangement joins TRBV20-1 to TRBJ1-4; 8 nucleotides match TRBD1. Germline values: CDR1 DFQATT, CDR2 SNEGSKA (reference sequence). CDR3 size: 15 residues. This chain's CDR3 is CSARDPGQANGKLFF. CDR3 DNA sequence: TGCAGTGCTAGAGACCCGGGACAGGCGAATGGAAAACTGTTTTTT.

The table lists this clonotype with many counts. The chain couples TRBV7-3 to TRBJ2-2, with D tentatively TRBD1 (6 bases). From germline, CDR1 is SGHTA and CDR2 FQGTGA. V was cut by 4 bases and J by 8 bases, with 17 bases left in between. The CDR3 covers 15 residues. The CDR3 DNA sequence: TGTGCCAGCAGCTATGAGGCAGGGGTAGGAGGGGAGCTGTTTTTT. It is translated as CASSYEAGVGGELFF.

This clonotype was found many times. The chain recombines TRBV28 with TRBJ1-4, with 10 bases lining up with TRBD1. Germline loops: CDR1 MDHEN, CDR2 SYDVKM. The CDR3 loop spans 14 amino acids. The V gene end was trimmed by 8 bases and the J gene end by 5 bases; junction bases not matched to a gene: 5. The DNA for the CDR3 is TGTGCCAGCGATCCGGACAGGGGGAATGAAAAACTGTTTTTT. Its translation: CASDPDRGNEKLFF.

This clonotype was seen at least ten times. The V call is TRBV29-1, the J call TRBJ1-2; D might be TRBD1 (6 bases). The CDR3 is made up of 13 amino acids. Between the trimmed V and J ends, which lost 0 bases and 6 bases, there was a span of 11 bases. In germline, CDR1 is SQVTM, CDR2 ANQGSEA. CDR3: CSVEDRDKDGYTF. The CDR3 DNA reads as TGCAGCGTTGAAGACAGGGACAAGGATGGCTACACCTTC.

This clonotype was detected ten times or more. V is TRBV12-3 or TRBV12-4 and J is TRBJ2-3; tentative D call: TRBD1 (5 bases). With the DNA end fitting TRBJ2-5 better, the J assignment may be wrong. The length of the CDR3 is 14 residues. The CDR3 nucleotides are TGTGCCAGCAGCCTGACAGCGCAGGGAGAGACCCAGTACTTC. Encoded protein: CASSLTAQGETQYF.

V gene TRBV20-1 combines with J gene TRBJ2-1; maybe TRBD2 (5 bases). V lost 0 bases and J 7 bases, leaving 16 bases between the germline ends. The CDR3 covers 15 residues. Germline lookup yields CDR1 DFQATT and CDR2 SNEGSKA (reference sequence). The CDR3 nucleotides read TGCAGTGCTAGAGATGGAAACGGGATTGGGAATGAGCAGTTCTTC. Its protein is CSARDGNGIGNEQFF.

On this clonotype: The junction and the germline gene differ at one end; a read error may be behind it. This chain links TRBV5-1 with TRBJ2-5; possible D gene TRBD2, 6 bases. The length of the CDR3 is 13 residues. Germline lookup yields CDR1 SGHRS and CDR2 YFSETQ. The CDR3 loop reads CASSVGLQETPYF. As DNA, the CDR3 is TGCGCCAGCAGCGTGGGACTTCAAGAGACCCCGTACTTC.

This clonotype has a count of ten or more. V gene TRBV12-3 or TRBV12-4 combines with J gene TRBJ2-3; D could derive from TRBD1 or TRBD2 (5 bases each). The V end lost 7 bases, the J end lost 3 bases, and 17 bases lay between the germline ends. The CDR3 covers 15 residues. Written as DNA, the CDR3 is TGTGCCAGCACCCAGAGGGGCGGTAGGACAGATACGCAGTATTTT. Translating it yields CASTQRGGRTDTQYF.

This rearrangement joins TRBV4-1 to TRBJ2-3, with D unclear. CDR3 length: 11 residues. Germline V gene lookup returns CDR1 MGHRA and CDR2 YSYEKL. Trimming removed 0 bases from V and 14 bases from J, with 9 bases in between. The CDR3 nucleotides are TGCGCCAGCAGCCAAGATCTTATTCCGTATTTT. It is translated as CASSQDLIPYF.

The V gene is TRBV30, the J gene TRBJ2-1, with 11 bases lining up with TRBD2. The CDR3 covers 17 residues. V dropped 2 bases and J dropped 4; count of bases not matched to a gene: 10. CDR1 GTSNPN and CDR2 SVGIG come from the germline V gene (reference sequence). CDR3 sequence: CAWSSYSGREGYNEQFF. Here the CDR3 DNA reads TGTGCCTGGAGTTCCTATAGCGGGAGGGAGGGATACAATGAGCAGTTCTTC.

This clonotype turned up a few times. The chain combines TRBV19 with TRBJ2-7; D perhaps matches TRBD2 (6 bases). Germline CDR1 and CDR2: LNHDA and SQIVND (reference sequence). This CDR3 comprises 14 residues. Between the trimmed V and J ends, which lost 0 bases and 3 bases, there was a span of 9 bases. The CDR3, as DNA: TGTGCCAGTAGTATAGAGGCGGGGAACTACGAGCAGTACTTC. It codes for CASSIEAGNYEQYF.

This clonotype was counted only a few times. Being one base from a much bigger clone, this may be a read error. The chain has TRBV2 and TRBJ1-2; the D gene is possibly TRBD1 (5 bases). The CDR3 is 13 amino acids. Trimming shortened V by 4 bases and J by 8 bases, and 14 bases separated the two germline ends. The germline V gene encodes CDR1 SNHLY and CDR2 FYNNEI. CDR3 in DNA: TGTGCCAGCAGTGGAACGGGGGTCGGAGGCTACACCTTC. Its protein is CASSGTGVGGYTF. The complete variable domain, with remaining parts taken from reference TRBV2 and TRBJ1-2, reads EPEVTQTPSHQVTQMGQEVILRCVPISNHLYFYWYRQILGQKVEFLVSFYNNEISEKSEIFDDQFSVERPDGSNFTLKIRSTKLEDSAMYFCASSGTGVGGYTFGSGTRLTVV.

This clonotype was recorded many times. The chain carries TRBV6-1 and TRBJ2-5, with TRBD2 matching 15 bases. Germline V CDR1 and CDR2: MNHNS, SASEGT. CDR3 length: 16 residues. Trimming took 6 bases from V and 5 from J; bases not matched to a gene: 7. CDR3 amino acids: CASRPPGTSGRETQYF. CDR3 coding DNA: TGTGCCAGCAGACCACCCGGGACTAGCGGGAGGGAGACCCAGTACTTC.

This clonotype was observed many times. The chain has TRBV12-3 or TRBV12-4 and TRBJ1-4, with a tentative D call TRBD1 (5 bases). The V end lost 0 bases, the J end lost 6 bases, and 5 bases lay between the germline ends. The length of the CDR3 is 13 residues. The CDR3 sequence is CASSLAGDEKLFF. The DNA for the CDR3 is TGTGCCAGCAGTTTAGCAGGGGATGAAAAACTGTTTTTT.

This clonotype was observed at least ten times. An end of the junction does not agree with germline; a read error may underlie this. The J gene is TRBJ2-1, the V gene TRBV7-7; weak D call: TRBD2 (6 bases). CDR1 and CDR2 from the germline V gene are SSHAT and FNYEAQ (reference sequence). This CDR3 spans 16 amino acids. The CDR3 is CASSLTEGPPYNEQFF. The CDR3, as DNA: TGTGCTAGCAGCTTAACGGAGGGACCCCCCTACAATGAGCAGTTCTTC.

The CDR3 sequence is CSARVTTSYGYTF. The CDR3 DNA sequence: TGCAGTGCTAGAGTAACAACCTCCTATGGCTACACCTTC. The rearrangement joins TRBV20-1 to TRBJ1-2; D not certain. The CDR3 is made up of 13 amino acids. Germline V CDR1 and CDR2: DFQATT, SNEGSKA (reference sequence). V was trimmed by 1 base and J by 4 bases, leaving 10 bases between them.

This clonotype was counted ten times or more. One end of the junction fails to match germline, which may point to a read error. The CDR3 nucleotides read TGCGCCAGCAGCCAAGGGAGGCAGGACGAGAACGCTGAAGCTTTCTTT. Translation gives CASSQGRQDENAEAFF. This sequence joins TRBV4-1 and TRBJ1-1; no reliable D call. Germline CDR1 is MGHRA and CDR2 is YSYEKL. The CDR3 is 16 amino acids.

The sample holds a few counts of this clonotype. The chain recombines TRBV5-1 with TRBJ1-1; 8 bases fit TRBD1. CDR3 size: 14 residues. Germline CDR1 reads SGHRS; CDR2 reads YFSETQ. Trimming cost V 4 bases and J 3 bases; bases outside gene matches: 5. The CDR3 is CASSAHRGDTEAFF. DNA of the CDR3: TGCGCCAGCAGCGCACACAGGGGGGACACTGAAGCTTTCTTT.

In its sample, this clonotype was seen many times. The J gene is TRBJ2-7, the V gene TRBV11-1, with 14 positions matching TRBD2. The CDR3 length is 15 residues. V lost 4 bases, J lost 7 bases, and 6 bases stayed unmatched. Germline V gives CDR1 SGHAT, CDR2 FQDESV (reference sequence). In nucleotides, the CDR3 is TGTGCCAGCAGCTCTGGACTAGCGGGAGGAGAAGAGCAGTACTTC. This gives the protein CASSSGLAGGEEQYF.

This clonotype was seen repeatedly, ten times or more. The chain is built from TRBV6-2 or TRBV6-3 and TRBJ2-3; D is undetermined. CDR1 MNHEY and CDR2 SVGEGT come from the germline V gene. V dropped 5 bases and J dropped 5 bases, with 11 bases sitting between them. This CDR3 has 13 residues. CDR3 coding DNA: TGTGCCAGCAGTCCCCACTCGAAAGATACGCAGTATTTT. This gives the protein CASSPHSKDTQYF.

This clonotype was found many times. The CDR3 coding sequence is TGTGCCAGCAGTTATAAAGCGGGAGGTGGCGAGCAGTACTTC. Its translation is CASSYKAGGGEQYF. V and J are TRBV6-5 and TRBJ2-7, with TRBD2 identical over 9 bases. CDR1 and CDR2 from the germline V gene are MNHEY and SVGAGI. This CDR3 is built from 14 residues. Trimming took 3 bases from V and 6 from J; bases not matched to a gene: 6.

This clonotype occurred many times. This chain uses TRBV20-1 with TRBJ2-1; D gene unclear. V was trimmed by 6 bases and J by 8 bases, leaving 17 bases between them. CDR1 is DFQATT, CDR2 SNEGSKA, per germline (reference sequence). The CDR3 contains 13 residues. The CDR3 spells CSAQRTSSYEQFF. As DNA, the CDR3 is TGCAGTGCCCAACGGACCAGTTCATATGAGCAGTTCTTC.

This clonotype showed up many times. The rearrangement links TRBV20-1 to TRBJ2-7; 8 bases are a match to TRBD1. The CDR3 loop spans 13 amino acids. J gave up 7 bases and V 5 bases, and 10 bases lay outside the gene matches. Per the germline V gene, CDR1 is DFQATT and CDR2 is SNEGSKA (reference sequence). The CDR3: CSAHQTGVGEQYF. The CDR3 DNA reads TGCAGTGCTCATCAGACAGGGGTGGGGGAGCAGTACTTC.

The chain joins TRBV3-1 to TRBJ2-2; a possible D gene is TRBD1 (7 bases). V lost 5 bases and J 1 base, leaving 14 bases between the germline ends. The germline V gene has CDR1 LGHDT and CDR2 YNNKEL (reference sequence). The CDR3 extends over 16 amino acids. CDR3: CASSYGQGGNTGELFF. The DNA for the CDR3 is TGTGCCAGCAGCTATGGGCAGGGGGGGAACACCGGGGAGCTGTTTTTT.

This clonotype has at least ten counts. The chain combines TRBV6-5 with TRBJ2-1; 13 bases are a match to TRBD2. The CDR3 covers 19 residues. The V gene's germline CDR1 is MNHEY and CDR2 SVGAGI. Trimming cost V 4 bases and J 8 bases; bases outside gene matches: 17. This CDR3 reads CASSFYPLRTSGSRDEQFF. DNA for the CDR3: TGTGCCAGCAGTTTCTACCCGCTCCGGACTAGCGGGAGTAGGGATGAGCAGTTCTTC.

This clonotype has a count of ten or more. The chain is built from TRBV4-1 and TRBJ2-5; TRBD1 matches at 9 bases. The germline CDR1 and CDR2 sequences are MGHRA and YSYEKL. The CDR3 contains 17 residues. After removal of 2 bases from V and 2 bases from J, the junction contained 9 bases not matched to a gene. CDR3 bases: TGCGCCAGCAGCCAAACACTGACAGGGGGACTGCAAGAGACCCAGTACTTC. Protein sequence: CASSQTLTGGLQETQYF.

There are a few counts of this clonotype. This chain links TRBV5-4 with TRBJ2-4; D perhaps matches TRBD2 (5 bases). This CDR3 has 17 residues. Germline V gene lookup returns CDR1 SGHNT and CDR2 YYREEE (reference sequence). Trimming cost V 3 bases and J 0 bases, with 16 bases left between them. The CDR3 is CASSSQRERSAKNIQYF. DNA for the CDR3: TGTGCCAGCAGCTCCCAACGGGAAAGGTCAGCCAAAAACATTCAGTACTTC.

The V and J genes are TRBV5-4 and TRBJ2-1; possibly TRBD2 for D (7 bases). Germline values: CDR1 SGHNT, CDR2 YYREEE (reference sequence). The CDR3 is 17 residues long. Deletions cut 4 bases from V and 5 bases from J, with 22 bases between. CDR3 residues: CASSPEGRGGGHNEQFF. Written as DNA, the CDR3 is TGTGCCAGCAGCCCCGAGGGGAGGGGAGGGGGGCACAATGAGCAGTTCTTC.

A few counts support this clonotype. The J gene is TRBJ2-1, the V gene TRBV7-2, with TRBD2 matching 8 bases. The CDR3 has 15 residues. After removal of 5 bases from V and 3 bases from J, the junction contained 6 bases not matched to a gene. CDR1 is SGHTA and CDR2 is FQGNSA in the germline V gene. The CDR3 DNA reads TGTGCCAGCAGCACACTAGCGGATAACTACAATGAGCAGTTCTTC. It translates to CASSTLADNYNEQFF.